Below are 5 T cell receptor beta chains sequenced from a single sample in a study of vaccination effects on CD4 cells after COVID-19. Culturing for nine to ten days preceded CD4+ T cell isolation. Their recognized antigens are unknown. Assay: immunoSEQ multiplex PCR; the TCRdb copy retains only in-frame clones and omits some. The data contain 45,000 to 60,000 clones, about 83% of them singletons. Sequencing used CD4+ T cells from PBMCs cultured without peptide, obtained before COVID-19 vaccination. The receptors here all came from a human donor who received a COVID-19 vaccine.

The J gene is TRBJ2-1, the V gene TRBV24-1; 10 bases match TRBD2. V lost 4 bases and J lost 10; bases outside the gene matches: 6. This CDR3 spans 14 amino acids. Germline CDR1 KGHDR, CDR2 SFDVKD. CDR3 coding DNA: TGTGCCACCAGTGACCCTCGGACTAGCGGAGAGCAGTTCTTC. Amino acid sequence: CATSDPRTSGEQFF.

The CDR3 DNA sequence: TGTGCCAGCAGTGTTGGGGACAGGGGAGGGCAGCCCCAGCATTTT. Residues: CASSVGDRGGQPQHF. The chain joins TRBV6-4 to TRBJ1-5; 10 nucleotides align to TRBD1. Germline CDR1 and CDR2: MRHNA and SNTAGT. This CDR3 spans 15 amino acids. Trimming removed 4 bases from V and 7 bases from J; junction bases left unmatched: 7.

J is TRBJ2-2 and V is TRBV7-3; D unresolved. CDR3 length equals 13 residues. With 2 bases removed from V and 6 bases from J, the gap between germline ends came to 7 bases. CDR1 is SGHTA, CDR2 FQGTGA, per germline. CDR3 region: CASSLSGSGELFF. The CDR3 DNA reads as TGTGCCAGCAGCTTATCGGGCTCCGGGGAGCTGTTTTTT.

The CDR3 spells CASGFSGANVLTF. The CDR3 region has the DNA TGTGCTAGTGGTTTTTCTGGGGCCAACGTCCTGACTTTC. The V gene is TRBV12-5, the J gene TRBJ2-6; D unresolved. The germline CDR1 and CDR2 sequences are LGHNT and FRNRAP. The CDR3 spans 13 residues. V was trimmed by 3 bases and J by 1 base, leaving 1 base between them. The full variable domain, with the rest looked up from reference TRBV12-5 and TRBJ2-6, is DARVTQTPRHKVTEMGQEVTMRCQPILGHNTVFWYRQTMMQGLELLAYFRNRAPLDDSGMPKDRFSAEMPDATLATLKIQPSEPRDSAVYFCASGFSGANVLTFGAGSRLTVL.

CDR3 loop: CASSFSGGRETQYF. The DNA of the CDR3 is TGCGCCAGCAGCTTTTCAGGGGGGAGAGAGACCCAGTACTTC. The gene calls are TRBV5-1 and TRBJ2-5; D perhaps matches TRBD1 (7 bases). The CDR3 totals 14 residues. V was pared by 2 bases and J by 4 bases, with 12 bases between. Germline CDR1 SGHRS, CDR2 YFSETQ. The whole variable domain, filled in from reference TRBV5-1 and TRBJ2-5, reads KAGVTQTPRYLIKTRGQQVTLSCSPISGHRSVSWYQQTPGQGLQFLFEYFSETQRNKGNFPGRFSGRQFSNSRSEMNVSTLELGDSALYLCASSFSGGRETQYFGPGTRLLVL.